Each of the 22 T cell receptor beta chains below was sequenced from the same sample in a study of blood T cell repertoires in COVID-19. Only in-frame clones appear in the TCRdb table, and some are missing; sequencing was by immunoSEQ multiplex PCR. The sample contains approximately 200,000 clones, about 80% of which appear only once. The sequenced sample was peripheral blood. These receptors were obtained from an older woman with acute or convalescent COVID-19.

The CDR3 loop reads CASSEAIRTNSPLHF. CDR3 coding DNA: TGTGCCAGCAGTGAAGCGATCAGAACTAATTCACCCCTCCACTTT. V and J are TRBV2 and TRBJ1-6; D call uncertain. Germline V gene data show CDR1 as SNHLY and CDR2 as FYNNEI. This CDR3 has 15 amino acids. V was trimmed by 0 bases and J by 6 bases, leaving 9 bases between them.

This clone was seen only a few times. The chain employs TRBV6-5 and TRBJ2-5; 7 positions agree with TRBD1. Germline V gives CDR1 MNHEY, CDR2 SVGAGI. Trimming at V came to 5 bases and at J to 1 base, leaving 7 bases not matched to a gene. The CDR3 is made up of 15 amino acids. The CDR3 is CASSQPGQSQETQYF. The CDR3 DNA is TGTGCCAGCAGTCAACCGGGACAGTCCCAAGAGACCCAGTACTTC.

The V call is TRBV6-9, the J call TRBJ1-3; D remains ambiguous. Germline V CDR1 and CDR2: MNHGY, SVAAGI. V was pared by 7 bases and J by 6 bases, with 16 bases between. The CDR3 covers 14 residues. Written as DNA, the CDR3 is TGTGCCAGCACCTTCCCCTGCGGTGAAAACACCATATATTTT. This codes for CASTFPCGENTIYF.

The CDR3 DNA follows: TGTGCCATCAGTGGGGGGCTAGGGACTGAAGCTTTCTTT. The encoded protein is CAISGGLGTEAFF. This chain joins TRBV10-3 and TRBJ1-1, with D perhaps matching TRBD1 (6 bases). This CDR3 has 13 residues. V was cut by 4 bases and J by 5 bases, with 11 bases left in between. Germline V gives CDR1 ENHRY, CDR2 SYGVKD.

The chain is built from TRBV6-5 and TRBJ1-2; D gene uncertain. The CDR3 runs 15 residues. CDR1 is MNHEY and CDR2 is SVGAGI in the germline V gene. Trimming took 7 bases from V and 8 from J, leaving 23 bases between them. In DNA, the CDR3 is TGTGCCAGCATGGAGTCCGTAGGGAGACGTGAAGGCTACACCTTC. It specifies CASMESVGRREGYTF.

CDR3 bases: TGCAGTGCTAGTGGGACTAGCGTCAACAATGAGCAGTTCTTC. This gives the protein CSASGTSVNNEQFF. The chain is built from TRBV20-1 and TRBJ2-1, with TRBD2 identical over 10 bases. Per the germline V gene, CDR1 is DFQATT and CDR2 is SNEGSKA (reference sequence). The CDR3 is 14 amino acids. The V segment lost 3 bases and the J segment 5 bases; nucleotides outside the gene matches: 4.

J is TRBJ2-7 and V is TRBV10-1; no definite D call. Germline V gives CDR1 WNHNN, CDR2 SYGVQD (reference sequence). V gave up 4 bases and J gave up 12 bases, with 16 bases separating them. The CDR3 is 12 residues long. This chain's CDR3 is CASSGNRVLRYF. Here the CDR3 DNA reads TGCGCCAGCAGTGGGAACCGGGTCCTGAGGTACTTC.

The J gene is TRBJ1-5, the V gene TRBV7-2; possible D gene TRBD1, 6 bases. V was clipped by 1 base and J by 1 base, with 11 bases between them. There are 16 residues in the CDR3. Looked up from germline, CDR1 is SGHTA and CDR2 is FQGNSA. CDR3 sequence reads: CASSLVSGGSNQPQHF. In nucleotides, the CDR3 is TGTGCCAGCAGCTTAGTCAGCGGGGGCAGCAATCAGCCCCAGCATTTT.

The genes are TRBV28 and TRBJ2-7; D remains ambiguous. The germline V gene has CDR1 MDHEN and CDR2 SYDVKM. The CDR3 contains 14 residues. The V end lost 6 bases, the J end lost 4 bases, and 16 bases lay between the germline ends. The CDR3 DNA reads TGTGCCAGCAGCCTATACAGAACAGAATACGAGCAGTACTTC. The encoded protein is CASSLYRTEYEQYF. Combining the CDR3 with reference TRBV28 and TRBJ2-7 gives the whole variable domain DVKVTQSSRYLVKRTGEKVFLECVQDMDHENMFWYRQDPGLGLRLIYFSYDVKMKEKGDIPEGYSVSREKKERFSLILESASTNQTSMYLCASSLYRTEYEQYFGPGTRLTVT.

The CDR3 bases are TGTGCCACCAGCTCTCCCCTACGCCGCGGGGGAGATACGCAGTATTTT. It yields the protein CATSSPLRRGGDTQYF. The rearrangement joins TRBV15 to TRBJ2-3; TRBD2 agrees at 7 bases. The V gene end was trimmed by 5 bases and the J gene end by 5 bases; junction bases not matched to a gene: 13. CDR1 LNHNV and CDR2 YYDKDF come from the germline V gene (reference sequence). The CDR3 totals 16 residues.

This sequence joins TRBV7-2 and TRBJ1-5; tentatively, D is TRBD1 (5 bases). The germline V gene has CDR1 SGHTA and CDR2 FQGNSA. V shed 2 bases and J shed 0 bases, with 8 bases lying between them. There are 15 residues in the CDR3. CDR3 coding DNA: TGTGCCAGCAGCTTAAAAGGGGTTAGCAATCAGCCCCAGCATTTT. It specifies CASSLKGVSNQPQHF.

The chain joins TRBV14 to TRBJ1-5; D unclear. V lost 2 bases and J 9 bases, leaving 11 bases between the germline ends. The CDR3 has 13 residues. CDR1 and CDR2 from the germline V gene are SGHDN and FVKESK. In DNA, the CDR3 is TGTGCCAGCAGCCAACAACCATCCGGGCCCCAGCATTTT. Encoded protein: CASSQQPSGPQHF.

The chain couples TRBV6-5 to TRBJ1-5, with TRBD1 identical over 8 bases. Germline values: CDR1 MNHEY, CDR2 SVGAGI. The CDR3 runs 15 residues. Trimming cost V 4 bases and J 7 bases; bases outside gene matches: 9. CDR3 residues: CASSWEQGVRQPQHF. Written as DNA, the CDR3 is TGTGCCAGCAGTTGGGAACAGGGGGTAAGACAGCCCCAGCATTTT.

V usage is TRBV5-1 and J usage is TRBJ1-2; 10 bases are a match to TRBD1. J lost 4 bases, V lost 6 bases, and 15 bases had no gene match. Germline V CDR1 and CDR2: SGHRS, YFSETQ. CDR3 size: 17 residues. CDR3 residues: CASTSGTGVILGYGYTF. The CDR3 DNA reads as TGCGCCAGCACCTCCGGGACAGGGGTGATCCTGGGCTATGGCTACACCTTC.

The chain recombines TRBV28 with TRBJ1-5; unclear D gene. V lost 7 bases to trimming and J lost 4 bases, with 5 bases between them. CDR1 MDHEN and CDR2 SYDVKM come from the germline V gene. The CDR3 has 11 amino acids. CDR3: CASTRNQPQHF. The CDR3 nucleotides are TGTGCCAGCACGCGAAATCAGCCCCAGCATTTT.

The genes are TRBV9 and TRBJ2-3; 12 nucleotides match TRBD2. V dropped 4 bases and J dropped 5; count of bases not matched to a gene: 5. The CDR3 spans 15 residues. CDR1 SGDLS and CDR2 YYNGEE come from the germline V gene. CDR3 sequence: CASSWTSGAGDTQYF. DNA of the CDR3: TGTGCCAGCAGCTGGACTAGCGGGGCGGGAGATACGCAGTATTTT.

The V call is TRBV13, the J call TRBJ1-1, with a tentative D call TRBD1 (6 bases). The germline gives CDR1 PRHDT, CDR2 FYEKMQ (reference sequence). V was shortened by 5 bases and J by 5 bases, with 15 bases between the two germline ends. CDR3 length: 14 residues. CDR3 sequence reads: CASSPRGLRTEAFF. The CDR3 coding sequence is TGTGCCAGCAGCCCCAGGGGATTGCGGACTGAAGCTTTCTTT.

The chain carries TRBV7-8 and TRBJ1-3; tentative D call: TRBD1 (6 bases). Germline loops: CDR1 SGHVS, CDR2 FQNEAQ. This CDR3 is built from 15 residues. Trimming cost V 5 bases and J 4 bases, with 15 bases left between them. DNA of the CDR3: TGTGCCAGCAGCCCGGGACAAAATAAGGGAAACACCATATATTTT. Its protein product is CASSPGQNKGNTIYF.

This clone was seen a handful of times. J is TRBJ1-4 and V is TRBV6-5; 10 nucleotides line up with TRBD1. The CDR3 sequence is 14 residues long. V was pared by 6 bases and J by 8 bases, with 6 bases of the junction left unmatched. Germline CDR1 MNHEY, CDR2 SVGAGI. The CDR3 DNA reads TGTGCCAGCAGGCGACAGGGGGCCAGGGAAAAACTGTTTTTT. It codes for CASRRQGAREKLFF.

The chain has TRBV7-9 and TRBJ1-1; D not resolved. CDR3 size: 12 residues. The V and J ends lost 4 bases and 8 bases respectively, with 11 bases between them. Germline CDR1 is SEHNR and CDR2 is FQNEAQ (reference sequence). The CDR3 bases are TGTGCCAGCAGCTGGGAAGCGGGAGAAGCTTTCTTT. It encodes CASSWEAGEAFF.

The V gene is TRBV19, the J gene TRBJ1-3, with D possibly matching TRBD1 (6 bases). V was clipped by 3 bases and J by 0 bases, with 9 bases between them. CDR3 length: 15 residues. The V gene's germline CDR1 is LNHDA and CDR2 SQIVND (reference sequence). The CDR3 loop is CASSILGGSGNTIYF. In nucleotides, the CDR3 is TGTGCCAGTAGTATTTTAGGGGGCTCTGGAAACACCATATATTTT. Supplemented by reference TRBV19 and TRBJ1-3, the full variable domain reads DGGITQSPKYLFRKEGQNVTLSCEQNLNHDAMYWYRQDPGQGLRLIYYSQIVNDFQKGDIAEGYSVSREKKESFPLTVTSAQKNPTAFYLCASSILGGSGNTIYFGEGSWLTVV.

The chain combines TRBV28 with TRBJ2-1; D perhaps matches TRBD1 (6 bases). V was pared by 2 bases and J by 10 bases, with 15 bases between. Germline assignment: CDR1 MDHEN and CDR2 SYDVKM. There are 14 residues in the CDR3. DNA of the CDR3: TGTGCCAGCAGTTTACCCGCAGGGGCCGAAGAGCAGTTCTTC. As protein: CASSLPAGAEEQFF.